This T cell receptor (beta chain) was sequenced for a study of T cells in women clearing cervical HPV infection. Dot-blot hybridization genotyped cervical HPV amplified with MY09/MY11 PCR. The method was immunoSEQ multiplex PCR; TCRdb's version includes in-frame clones alone and lacks a portion of them. The sample includes 20,000 to 25,000 clones. Worth noting for this clone: The CDR3 goes on 3 residues after the read ends, and that part is filled in from the germline J gene.

The CDR3 has 17 residues. J gave up 4 bases and V 0 bases, and 6 bases lay outside the gene matches. Germline CDR1 and CDR2: SGHRS and YFSETQ. Material for sequencing was blood buffy coat. The chain recombines TRBV5-1 with TRBJ2-3; TRBD2 aligns across 12 bases. The clonotype was recovered from a woman aged 18 to 69 with a cervical HPV16 infection that either progressed to CIN3+ or cleared (not recorded which). Partial CDR3 DNA: TGCGCCAGCAGCTTGGAGACTAGCGGGAGTCCACCAGATACG. Amino acid sequence: CASSLETSGSPPDT. The complete CDR3 protein is CASSLETSGSPPDTQYF. Using reference TRBV5-1 and TRBJ2-3 for the parts outside the CDR3, the full variable domain is KAGVTQTPRYLIKTRGQQVTLSCSPISGHRSVSWYQQTPGQGLQFLFEYFSETQRNKGNFPGRFSGRQFSNSRSEMNVSTLELGDSALYLCASSLETSGSPPDTQYFGPGTRLTVL.